What follows are 29 T cell receptor beta chains derived from one specimen sequenced in a study of shared clonotypes between healthy human individuals. The assay was immunoSEQ multiplex PCR, and TCRdb's table has in-frame clones only and misses some. The data contain about 380,000 clones, around 96% of them singletons. The sequencing sample was made of memory CD8+ T cells sorted from blood. The subset is: CD45RO+ cells pooled with CCR7-negative TemRA cells. Receptors originate from a young man in good health.

The chain has TRBV5-1 and TRBJ2-1; 7 bases are a match to TRBD2. The CDR3 is 15 amino acids. Trimming removed 4 bases from V and 0 bases from J; junction bases left unmatched: 4. Per germline, CDR1 SGHRS and CDR2 YFSETQ. CDR3 in DNA: TGCGCCAGCAGCCCGGCTAGCGGCTCCTACAATGAGCAGTTCTTC. It specifies CASSPASGSYNEQFF. The full variable domain, rest sourced from reference TRBV5-1 and TRBJ2-1, is KAGVTQTPRYLIKTRGQQVTLSCSPISGHRSVSWYQQTPGQGLQFLFEYFSETQRNKGNFPGRFSGRQFSNSRSEMNVSTLELGDSALYLCASSPASGSYNEQFFGPGTRLTVL.

The chain joins TRBV18 to TRBJ2-7, with TRBD2 as a possible D gene (6 bases). V gave up 5 bases and J gave up 1 base, with 9 bases separating them. The CDR3 length is 13 residues. The germline V gene encodes CDR1 KGHSH and CDR2 LQKENI. The CDR3 bases are TGTGCCAGCTCAGGGGACTCTTCCTACGAGCAGTACTTC. Translation gives CASSGDSSYEQYF.

The J gene is TRBJ2-1, the V gene TRBV5-1; 8 nucleotides align to TRBD1. The CDR3 has 15 residues. Trimming at V came to 5 bases and at J to 6 bases, leaving 10 bases not matched to a gene. Germline assignment: CDR1 SGHRS and CDR2 YFSETQ. The CDR3 DNA sequence: TGCGCCAGCAGTCAAACAGGGGGTAGCGGCAATGAGCAGTTCTTC. Amino acid sequence: CASSQTGGSGNEQFF.

The chain joins TRBV7-9 to TRBJ2-5; no definite D call. Trimming cost V 2 bases and J 3 bases, with 7 bases left between them. Germline CDR1 is SEHNR and CDR2 is FQNEAQ (reference sequence). The length of the CDR3 is 13 residues. The CDR3 reads CASSLPGKETQYF. The CDR3 DNA is TGTGCCAGCAGCTTACCAGGAAAAGAGACCCAGTACTTC.

This CDR3 is CASRPTSGMLGGYNEQFF. CDR3 in DNA: TGTGCCAGCAGGCCGACTAGCGGGATGTTAGGTGGGTACAATGAGCAGTTCTTC. The chain is built from TRBV25-1 and TRBJ2-1; 11 bases fit TRBD2. The CDR3 runs 18 residues. CDR1 is MGHDK and CDR2 is SYGVNS in the germline V gene. The junction had 14 bases not matched to a gene; V was cut back by 6 bases and J by 4 bases.

The V gene is TRBV5-1, the J gene TRBJ2-5, with 9 positions matching TRBD2. CDR1 is SGHRS and CDR2 is YFSETQ in the germline V gene. The trim removed 7 bases at V and 4 bases at J, leaving 8 bases unmatched. This CDR3 is built from 14 residues. The CDR3 DNA sequence: TGCGCCAGCGGCCGCGGACTAGCGCGAGAGACCCAGTACTTC. Residues: CASGRGLARETQYF.

V gene TRBV28 combines with J gene TRBJ1-3; perhaps TRBD1 as D (6 bases). Germline V gene lookup returns CDR1 MDHEN and CDR2 SYDVKM. The CDR3 sequence is 13 residues long. The germline V and J ends were trimmed by 5 bases and 5 bases, with 10 bases remaining between them. This CDR3 is CASSRQARNTIYF. The CDR3 DNA reads as TGTGCCAGCAGTCGACAGGCGCGAAACACCATATATTTT.

This chain connects TRBV5-1 to TRBJ1-1; D not resolved. This CDR3 is 13 amino acids long. V lost 0 bases and J 3 bases, leaving 6 bases between the germline ends. Germline V gene sequence: CDR1 SGHRS, CDR2 YFSETQ. The CDR3 DNA sequence: TGCGCCAGCAGCTTGGTTGCGGACACTGAAGCTTTCTTT. The encoded protein is CASSLVADTEAFF.

CDR3 DNA sequence: TGTGCCAGCAGCTTCACCGGGACAGGGACCTACGAGCAGTACTTC. Its protein product is CASSFTGTGTYEQYF. The rearrangement uses TRBV5-6 and TRBJ2-7; 9 bases map to TRBD1. V shed 2 bases, J shed 2 bases, and the junction held 5 bases outside the gene matches. Germline CDR1 and CDR2: SGHDT and YYEEEE. This CDR3 is 15 amino acids long.

The chain is built from TRBV28 and TRBJ2-3; D not certain. CDR1 and CDR2 from the germline V gene are MDHEN and SYDVKM. V was cut by 7 bases and J by 2 bases, with 19 bases left in between. This CDR3 is built from 16 residues. Written as DNA, the CDR3 is TGTGCCAGCACTCGGAGTTGGTTGGGCTACACAGATACGCAGTATTTT. This encodes CASTRSWLGYTDTQYF.

J is TRBJ2-7 and V is TRBV18, with D unclear. The germline CDR1 and CDR2 sequences are KGHSH and LQKENI. Trimming pared 2 bases from V and 1 base from J, leaving 12 bases between. This CDR3 has 15 amino acids. The CDR3 bases are TGTGCCAGCTCACCAGAAATTGGTCTGTCCTACGAGCAGTACTTC. This gives the protein CASSPEIGLSYEQYF. Full variable domain (outside the CDR3, taken from reference TRBV18 and TRBJ2-7): NAGVMQNPRHLVRRRGQEARLRCSPMKGHSHVYWYRQLPEEGLKFMVYLQKENIIDESGMPKERFSAEFPKEGPSILRIQQVVRGDSAAYFCASSPEIGLSYEQYFGPGTRLTVT.

The V gene is TRBV29-1, the J gene TRBJ1-1, with a possible D match to TRBD1 (6 bases). V lost 0 bases and J lost 2, with 13 bases in between. Germline CDR1 SQVTM, CDR2 ANQGSEA. This CDR3 is built from 15 residues. The CDR3 region has the DNA TGCAGCGTTGAAGATCGGCGACAGGCCAACACTGAAGCTTTCTTT. Encoded protein: CSVEDRRQANTEAFF.

The rearrangement uses TRBV4-2 and TRBJ2-7; the match to TRBD1 covers 7 bases. The length of the CDR3 is 14 residues. V lost 4 bases, J lost 3 bases, and 6 bases stayed unmatched. Germline V lookup: CDR1 LGHNA, CDR2 YNFKEQ. The CDR3 sequence: CASSPEQGFYEQYF. Written as DNA, the CDR3 is TGTGCCAGCAGCCCAGAACAGGGGTTCTACGAGCAGTACTTC.

This chain joins TRBV6-4 and TRBJ2-7; 7 nucleotides agree with TRBD1. CDR1 and CDR2 (germline): MRHNA, SNTAGT. The CDR3 totals 13 residues. The junction had 3 bases not matched to a gene; V was cut back by 6 bases and J by 1 base. The CDR3: CASRGTASYEQYF. The CDR3 DNA reads TGTGCCAGCAGGGGGACAGCGTCCTACGAGCAGTACTTC.

This clone was picked up one time. The rearrangement uses TRBV6-5 and TRBJ2-7; 11 nucleotides line up with TRBD2. There are 14 residues in the CDR3. Losses at the gene ends were 6 bases for V and 7 bases for J; bases not matched to a gene: 8. The germline V gene encodes CDR1 MNHEY and CDR2 SVGAGI. CDR3 protein: CASRLSGRVGEQYF. The CDR3 DNA reads as TGTGCCAGCAGGCTTAGCGGGAGGGTGGGGGAGCAGTACTTC.

The V gene is TRBV9, the J gene TRBJ2-3; D remains unclear. In germline, CDR1 is SGDLS, CDR2 YYNGEE. The CDR3 covers 14 residues. Trimming cost V 0 bases and J 6 bases, with 11 bases left between them. The CDR3 DNA sequence: TGTGCCAGCAGCGTAGATGCAATGGGGGATACGCAGTATTTT. It translates to CASSVDAMGDTQYF.

This chain links TRBV30 with TRBJ1-3; the D is unclear. Germline loops: CDR1 GTSNPN, CDR2 SVGIG (reference sequence). The CDR3 length is 16 residues. V lost 0 bases, J lost 4 bases, and 16 bases lay in between. The CDR3 sequence is CAWSVLPWDRGNTIYF. CDR3 bases: TGTGCCTGGAGTGTACTTCCCTGGGATCGCGGAAACACCATATATTTT.

This chain joins TRBV6-1 and TRBJ2-7; no clear D gene. V was clipped by 3 bases and J by 3 bases, with 9 bases between them. Germline CDR1 and CDR2: MNHNS and SASEGT. The CDR3 extends over 13 amino acids. CDR3 DNA sequence: TGTGCCAGCAGTGACCAGAGAGGCTACGAGCAGTACTTC. Its translation is CASSDQRGYEQYF.

Regarding this clone: This sequence may be a read error, since a much larger clone differs from it by one base. Other DNA sequences in the same sample also yield this CDR3. The genes are TRBV5-6 and TRBJ2-5; D ambiguous. V gave up 0 bases and J gave up 5 bases, with 2 bases separating them. Germline V CDR1 and CDR2: SGHDT, YYEEEE. The CDR3 loop spans 11 amino acids. The CDR3 reads CASSLEETQYF. Here the CDR3 DNA reads TGTGCCAGCAGCTTGGAGGAGACCCAGTACTTC.

This chain connects TRBV2 to TRBJ2-3; 12 bases match TRBD2. The CDR3 contains 15 residues. CDR1 is SNHLY, CDR2 FYNNEI, per germline. Trimming cost V 3 bases and J 5 bases; bases outside gene matches: 3. The CDR3, as DNA: TGTGCCAGCAGTGAGTGGGGACTAGCGGGAGATACGCAGTATTTT. It is translated as CASSEWGLAGDTQYF.

The V gene is TRBV5-1, the J gene TRBJ1-1; a weak D match, TRBD1 (6 bases). This CDR3 has 15 residues. The V gene lost 2 bases and the J gene lost 3 bases, with 14 bases spanning the gap. Per the germline V gene, CDR1 is SGHRS and CDR2 is YFSETQ. CDR3 sequence: CASSLLQGSDTEAFF. DNA of the CDR3: TGCGCCAGCAGCTTACTACAGGGTAGTGACACTGAAGCTTTCTTT.

The chain combines TRBV7-9 with TRBJ2-1; unclear D gene. The CDR3 covers 15 residues. The V gene lost 1 base and the J gene lost 10 bases, with 17 bases spanning the gap. Germline lookup yields CDR1 SEHNR and CDR2 FQNEAQ (reference sequence). CDR3 sequence: CASSLDRPEVWEQFF. In nucleotides, the CDR3 is TGTGCCAGCAGCTTAGATCGGCCCGAGGTATGGGAGCAGTTCTTC.

The rearrangement joins TRBV19 to TRBJ2-7, with a possible D match to TRBD1 (6 bases). Deletions cut 5 bases from V and 0 bases from J, with 17 bases between. This CDR3 comprises 16 residues. The germline CDR1 and CDR2 sequences are LNHDA and SQIVND (reference sequence). CDR3 nucleotide sequence: TGTGCCAGTAGTCTCCCCCCACTAGGGGGCTCCTACGAGCAGTACTTC. Protein: CASSLPPLGGSYEQYF.

The chain has TRBV30 and TRBJ2-5; possible D gene TRBD2, 6 bases. From germline, CDR1 is GTSNPN and CDR2 SVGIG (reference sequence). The CDR3 covers 15 residues. Trimming cost V 0 bases and J 7 bases, with 18 bases left between them. The CDR3 spells CAWSVKGGSRGTQYF. DNA of the CDR3: TGTGCCTGGAGTGTAAAGGGAGGCTCCCGGGGGACCCAGTACTTC.

The V and J genes are TRBV30 and TRBJ1-3, with a possible D match to TRBD1 (5 bases). Trimming took off 4 bases at V and 2 bases at J, with 9 bases between the two ends. The germline V gene encodes CDR1 GTSNPN and CDR2 SVGIG (reference sequence). The CDR3 runs 13 residues. CDR3 in amino acids: CAWTEGTGNTIYF. The CDR3 nucleotides are TGTGCCTGGACGGAGGGGACTGGAAACACCATATATTTT.

The chain links TRBV18 to TRBJ2-7; no definite D call. The CDR3 has 15 amino acids. CDR1 is KGHSH and CDR2 is LQKENI in the germline V gene. With 3 bases removed from V and 2 bases from J, the gap between germline ends came to 14 bases. For the CDR3, the DNA is TGTGCCAGCTCACCCGCGAGGCTCGGAGCCTACGAGCAGTACTTC. This codes for CASSPARLGAYEQYF.

The rearrangement links TRBV4-2 to TRBJ2-1; D tentatively reads TRBD1 or TRBD2 (5 bases each). With 0 bases removed from V and 8 bases from J, the gap between germline ends came to 11 bases. From germline, CDR1 is LGHNA and CDR2 YNFKEQ. The CDR3 is made up of 14 amino acids. The chain's CDR3 is CASSQEFGTDEQFF. DNA of the CDR3: TGTGCCAGCAGCCAAGAGTTCGGGACCGATGAGCAGTTCTTC.

Turning to this clone: One end of the junction is discordant with germline, which a read error may explain. The rearrangement uses TRBV6-1 and TRBJ2-7; D ambiguous. The CDR3 extends over 14 amino acids. CDR1 is MNHNS, CDR2 SASEGT, per germline. DNA of the CDR3: TGTGCCAGCAGCGAAGTGTCCAGCTCCTACGAGCAGTACTTC. Amino acid sequence: CASSEVSSSYEQYF.

The DNA for the CDR3 is TGTGCCAGCAGTGTATTCAGGGATAATCAGCCCCAGCATTTT. Protein: CASSVFRDNQPQHF. This rearrangement joins TRBV2 to TRBJ1-5; D is possibly TRBD1 (5 bases). CDR3 length: 14 amino acids. Germline assignment: CDR1 SNHLY and CDR2 FYNNEI. V was shortened by 4 bases and J by 4 bases, with 11 bases between the two germline ends.